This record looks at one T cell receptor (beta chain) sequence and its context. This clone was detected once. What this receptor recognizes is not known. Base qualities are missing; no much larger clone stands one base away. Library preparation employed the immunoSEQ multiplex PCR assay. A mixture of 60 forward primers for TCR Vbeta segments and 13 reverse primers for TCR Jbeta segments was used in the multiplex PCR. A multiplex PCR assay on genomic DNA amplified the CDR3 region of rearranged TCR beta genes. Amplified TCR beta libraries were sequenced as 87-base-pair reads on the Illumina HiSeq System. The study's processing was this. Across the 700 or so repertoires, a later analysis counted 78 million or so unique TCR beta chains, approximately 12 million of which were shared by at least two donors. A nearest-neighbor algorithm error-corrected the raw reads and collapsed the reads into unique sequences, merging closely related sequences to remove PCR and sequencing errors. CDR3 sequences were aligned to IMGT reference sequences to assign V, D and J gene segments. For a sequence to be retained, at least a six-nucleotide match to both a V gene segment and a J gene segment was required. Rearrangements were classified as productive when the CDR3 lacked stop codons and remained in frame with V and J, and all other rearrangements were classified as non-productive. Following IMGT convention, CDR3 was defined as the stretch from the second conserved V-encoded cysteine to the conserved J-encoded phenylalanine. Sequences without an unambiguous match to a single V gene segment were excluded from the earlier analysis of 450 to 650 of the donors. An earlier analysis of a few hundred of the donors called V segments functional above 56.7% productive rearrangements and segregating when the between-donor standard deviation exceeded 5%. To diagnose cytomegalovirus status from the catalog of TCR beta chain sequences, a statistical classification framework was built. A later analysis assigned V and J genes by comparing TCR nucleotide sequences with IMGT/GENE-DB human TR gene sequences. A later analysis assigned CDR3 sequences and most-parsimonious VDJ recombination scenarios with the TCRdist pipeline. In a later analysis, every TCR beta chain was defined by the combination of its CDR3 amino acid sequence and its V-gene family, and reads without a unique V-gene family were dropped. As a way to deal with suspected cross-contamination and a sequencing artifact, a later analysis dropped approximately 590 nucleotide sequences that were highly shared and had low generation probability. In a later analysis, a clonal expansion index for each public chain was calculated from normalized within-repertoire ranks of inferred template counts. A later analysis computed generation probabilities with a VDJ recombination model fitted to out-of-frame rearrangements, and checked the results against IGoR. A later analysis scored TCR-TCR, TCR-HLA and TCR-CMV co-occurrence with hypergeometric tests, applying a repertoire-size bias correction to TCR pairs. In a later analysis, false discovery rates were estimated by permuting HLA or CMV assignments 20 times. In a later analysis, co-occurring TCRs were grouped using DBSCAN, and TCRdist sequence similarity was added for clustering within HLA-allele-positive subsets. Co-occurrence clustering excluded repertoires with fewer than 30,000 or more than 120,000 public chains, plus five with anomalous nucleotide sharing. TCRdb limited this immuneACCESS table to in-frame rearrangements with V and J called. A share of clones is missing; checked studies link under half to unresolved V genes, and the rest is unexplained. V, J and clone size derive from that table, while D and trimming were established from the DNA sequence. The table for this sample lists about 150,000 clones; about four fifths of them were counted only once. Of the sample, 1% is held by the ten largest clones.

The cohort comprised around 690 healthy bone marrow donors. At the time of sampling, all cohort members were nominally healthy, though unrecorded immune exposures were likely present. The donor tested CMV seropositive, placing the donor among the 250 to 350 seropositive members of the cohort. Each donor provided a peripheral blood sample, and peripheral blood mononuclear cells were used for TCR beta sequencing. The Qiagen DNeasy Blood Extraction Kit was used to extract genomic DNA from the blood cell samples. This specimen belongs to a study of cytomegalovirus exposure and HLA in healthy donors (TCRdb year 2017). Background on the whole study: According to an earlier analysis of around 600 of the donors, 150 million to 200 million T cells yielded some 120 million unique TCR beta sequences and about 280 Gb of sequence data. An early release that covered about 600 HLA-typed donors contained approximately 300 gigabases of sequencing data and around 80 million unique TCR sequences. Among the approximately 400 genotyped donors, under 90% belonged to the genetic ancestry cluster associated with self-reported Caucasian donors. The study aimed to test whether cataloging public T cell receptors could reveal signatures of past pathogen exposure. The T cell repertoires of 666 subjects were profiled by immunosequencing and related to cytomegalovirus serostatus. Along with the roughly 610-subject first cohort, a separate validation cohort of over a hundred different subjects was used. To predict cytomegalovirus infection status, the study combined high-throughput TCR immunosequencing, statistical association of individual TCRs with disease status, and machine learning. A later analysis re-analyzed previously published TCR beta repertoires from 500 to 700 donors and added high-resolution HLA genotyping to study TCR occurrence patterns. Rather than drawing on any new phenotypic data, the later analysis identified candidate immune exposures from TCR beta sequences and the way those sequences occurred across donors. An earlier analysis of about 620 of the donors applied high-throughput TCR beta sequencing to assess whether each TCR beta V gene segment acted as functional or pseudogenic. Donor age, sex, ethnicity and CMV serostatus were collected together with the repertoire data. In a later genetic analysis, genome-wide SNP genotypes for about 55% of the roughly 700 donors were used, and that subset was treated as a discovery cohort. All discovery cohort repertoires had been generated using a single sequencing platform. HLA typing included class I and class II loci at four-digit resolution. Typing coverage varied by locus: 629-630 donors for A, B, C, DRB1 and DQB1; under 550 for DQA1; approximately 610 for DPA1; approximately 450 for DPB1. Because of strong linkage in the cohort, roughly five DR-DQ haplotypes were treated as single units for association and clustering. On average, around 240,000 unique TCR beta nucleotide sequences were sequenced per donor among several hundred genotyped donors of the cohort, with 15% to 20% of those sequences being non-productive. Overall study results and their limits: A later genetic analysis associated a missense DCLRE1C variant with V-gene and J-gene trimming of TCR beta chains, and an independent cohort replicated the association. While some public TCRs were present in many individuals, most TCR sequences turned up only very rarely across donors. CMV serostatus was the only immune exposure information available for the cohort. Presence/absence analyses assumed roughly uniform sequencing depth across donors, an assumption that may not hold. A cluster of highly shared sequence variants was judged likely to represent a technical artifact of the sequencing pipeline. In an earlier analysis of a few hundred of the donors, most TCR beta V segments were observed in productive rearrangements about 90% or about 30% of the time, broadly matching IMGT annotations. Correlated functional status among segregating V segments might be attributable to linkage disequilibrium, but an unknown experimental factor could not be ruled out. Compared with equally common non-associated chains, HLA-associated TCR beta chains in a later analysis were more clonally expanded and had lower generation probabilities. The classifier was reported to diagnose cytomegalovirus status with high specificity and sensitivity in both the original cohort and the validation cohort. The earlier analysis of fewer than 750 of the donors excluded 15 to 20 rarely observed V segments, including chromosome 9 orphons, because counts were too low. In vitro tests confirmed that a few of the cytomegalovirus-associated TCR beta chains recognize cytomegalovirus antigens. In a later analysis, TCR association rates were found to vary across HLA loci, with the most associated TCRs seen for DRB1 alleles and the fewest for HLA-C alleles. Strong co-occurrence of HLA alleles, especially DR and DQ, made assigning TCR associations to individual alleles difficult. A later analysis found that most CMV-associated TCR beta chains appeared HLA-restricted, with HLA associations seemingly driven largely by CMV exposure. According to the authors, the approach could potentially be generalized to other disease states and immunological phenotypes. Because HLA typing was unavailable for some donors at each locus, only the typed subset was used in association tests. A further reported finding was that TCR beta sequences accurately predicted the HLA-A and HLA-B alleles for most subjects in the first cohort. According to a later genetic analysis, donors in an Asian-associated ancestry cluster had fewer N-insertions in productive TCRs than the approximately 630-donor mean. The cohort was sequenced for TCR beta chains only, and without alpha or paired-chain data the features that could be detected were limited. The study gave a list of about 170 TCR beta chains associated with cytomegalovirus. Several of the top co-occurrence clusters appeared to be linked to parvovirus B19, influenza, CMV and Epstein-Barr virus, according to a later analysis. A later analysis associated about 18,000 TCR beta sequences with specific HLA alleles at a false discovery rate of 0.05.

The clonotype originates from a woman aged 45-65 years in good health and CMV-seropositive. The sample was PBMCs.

The CDR3 has the sequence CSVTGTSSDTGELFF. The DNA sequence follows: TGCAGCGTTACCGGGACTAGCTCCGACACCGGGGAGCTGTTTTTT. In this chain, TRBV29-1 is recombined with TRBJ2-2, with 9 central nucleotides matching TRBD2. CDR1 SQVTM and CDR2 ANQGSEA were looked up in the germline V gene. The CDR3 spans 15 residues, from the cysteine through the phenylalanine. CDR3 DNA only is kept here, 45 bases in frame from base 1. V is trimmed back by 5 bases and J by 3 bases, and the junction contains 7 bases that no gene match accounts for.